This T cell receptor beta chain was recovered during a study of T-cell memory formation after mild COVID-19. J gave up 4 bases and V 2 bases, and 5 bases lay outside the gene matches. Germline assignment: CDR1 ENHRY and CDR2 SYGVKD. This CDR3 region has 14 residues. Broader study findings: Prior to infection, memory already included some responding clones, suggesting cross-reactive memory joined.

Remarks on this clonotype: What it binds is not known.

TCR alpha and TCR beta cDNA libraries carrying sample barcodes and UMIs were produced by 5'RACE using constant-segment primers. A single record per CDR3 protein comes from TCRdb applying MiXCR to the 5' RACE reads. The sample yields hundreds of thousands of distinct CDR3 sequences, around 21% seen once. The V gene is TRBV10-3, the J gene TRBJ2-7; 7 bases map to TRBD2. The TCR comes from an adult woman who had mild COVID-19 (a few samples of this study predate the infection). Cell type and time point are not known. Source material: PBMCs or a T cell subset sorted from them (not recorded which). CDR3 amino acids: CAISEREVEYEQYF. CDR3 nucleotide sequence: TGTGCCATCAGTGAGCGGGAGGTAGAATACGAGCAGTACTTC.